The next 7 T cell receptor beta chains were all read from a single sample in a study of cytomegalovirus exposure and HLA in healthy donors. Researchers ran the PCR with 60 Vbeta and 13 Jbeta primers. TCRdb's copy holds only in-frame clones and misses some; the assay was immunoSEQ multiplex PCR. The repertoire consists of about 130,000 clones, with roughly 10% occurring once and the leading ten covering around 5%. Sequenced sample: PBMCs. These receptors all come from a woman younger than 35 in good health and CMV-seropositive.

This clone was seen a few times. The V and J genes are TRBV28 and TRBJ1-2; tentatively, D is TRBD1 (6 bases). The CDR3 covers 17 residues. Trimming removed 6 bases at V and 0 bases at J, with 20 bases between. Germline V gene data show CDR1 as MDHEN and CDR2 as SYDVKM. In nucleotides, the CDR3 is TGTGCCAGCAGCCCTCCTTTGGGACACGGCCCTAACTATGGCTACACCTTC. This encodes CASSPPLGHGPNYGYTF.

The chain uses TRBV4-1 and TRBJ1-5; no reliable D call. Germline V lookup: CDR1 MGHRA, CDR2 YSYEKL. Trimming removed 1 base at V and 6 bases at J, with 10 bases between. This CDR3 comprises 14 residues. CDR3 loop: CASSQASDGQPQHF. The CDR3 nucleotides read TGCGCCAGCAGCCAAGCAAGCGACGGTCAGCCCCAGCATTTT.

V gene TRBV11-2 combines with J gene TRBJ2-7, with 9 nucleotides matching TRBD1. The junction had 9 bases not matched to a gene; V was cut back by 5 bases and J by 4 bases. This CDR3 is built from 15 residues. Germline CDR1 and CDR2: SGHAT and FQNNGV. The CDR3 region has the DNA TGTGCCAGCAGCACGTGGACAGGGGTCATGTACGAGCAGTACTTC. Translating it yields CASSTWTGVMYEQYF.

This chain links TRBV2 with TRBJ2-4; 12 bases line up with TRBD2. CDR1 is SNHLY and CDR2 is FYNNEI in the germline V gene. This CDR3 spans 16 amino acids. The trim removed 6 bases at V and 0 bases at J, leaving 3 bases unmatched. CDR3 amino acids: CASRGGLAGAKNIQYF. The CDR3 DNA sequence: TGTGCCAGCAGGGGGGGACTAGCGGGAGCCAAAAACATTCAGTACTTC. The full variable domain, completed using reference TRBV2 and TRBJ2-4, is EPEVTQTPSHQVTQMGQEVILRCVPISNHLYFYWYRQILGQKVEFLVSFYNNEISEKSEIFDDQFSVERPDGSNFTLKIRSTKLEDSAMYFCASRGGLAGAKNIQYFGAGTRLSVL.

The chain joins TRBV19 to TRBJ2-3, with D perhaps matching TRBD2 (5 bases). Germline values: CDR1 LNHDA, CDR2 SQIVND (reference sequence). The V end was cut by 3 bases, the J end by 6 bases, with 13 bases between. This CDR3 is 14 amino acids long. The CDR3 DNA is TGTGCCAGTAGTATTTTCAGCGGCCCCGATACGCAGTATTTT. Translated, it gives CASSIFSGPDTQYF.

There are a few counts of this clone. The chain combines TRBV10-3 with TRBJ2-7; 7 nucleotides line up with TRBD2. Germline V gene lookup returns CDR1 ENHRY and CDR2 SYGVKD. V dropped 2 bases and J dropped 6; count of bases not matched to a gene: 4. This CDR3 is 13 amino acids long. The CDR3 nucleotides read TGTGCCATCAGTGAGCTGGGAGGGGCCGAGCAGTACTTC. Protein: CAISELGGAEQYF.

The sample holds a few counts of this clone. CDR3: CASRNPGTFNEQFF. The CDR3, as DNA: TGTGCCAGCAGAAACCCCGGGACTTTCAATGAGCAGTTCTTC. The chain uses TRBV6-1 and TRBJ2-1, with TRBD2 as a possible D gene (6 bases). This CDR3 has 14 amino acids. Looked up from germline, CDR1 is MNHNS and CDR2 is SASEGT. The germline V and J ends were trimmed by 6 bases and 6 bases, with 15 bases remaining between them.